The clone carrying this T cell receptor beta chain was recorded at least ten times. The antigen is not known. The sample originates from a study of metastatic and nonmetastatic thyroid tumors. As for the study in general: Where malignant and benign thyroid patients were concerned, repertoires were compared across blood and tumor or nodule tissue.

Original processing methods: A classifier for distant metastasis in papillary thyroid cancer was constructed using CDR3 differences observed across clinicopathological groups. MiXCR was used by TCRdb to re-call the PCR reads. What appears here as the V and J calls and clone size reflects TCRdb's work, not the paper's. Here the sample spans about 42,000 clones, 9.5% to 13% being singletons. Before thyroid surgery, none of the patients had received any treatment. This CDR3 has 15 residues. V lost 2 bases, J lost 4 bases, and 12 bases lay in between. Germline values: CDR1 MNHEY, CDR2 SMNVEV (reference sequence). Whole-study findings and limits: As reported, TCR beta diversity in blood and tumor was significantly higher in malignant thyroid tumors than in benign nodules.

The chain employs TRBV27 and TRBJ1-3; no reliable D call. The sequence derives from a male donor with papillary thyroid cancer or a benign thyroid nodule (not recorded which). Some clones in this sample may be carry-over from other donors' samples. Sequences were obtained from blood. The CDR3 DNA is TGTGCCAGCAGTTTAGGATTTCCCTCCGGAAACACCATATATTTT. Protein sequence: CASSLGFPSGNTIYF.